This T cell receptor (beta chain) is drawn from a study of T cell clonality in common variable immunodeficiency. Assay: immunoSEQ multiplex PCR; the TCRdb copy retains only in-frame clones and omits some. The counts give some 53,000 clones, none of them seen only once; less than 4% is held by the top ten. Overall study findings and caveats: Common variable immunodeficiency TCR beta sequences reportedly had fewer deletions and N-nucleotide insertions.

This CDR3 is built from 13 residues. Germline V CDR1 and CDR2: SGHNT, YYREEE (reference sequence). The V end was cut by 0 bases, the J end by 1 base, with 4 bases between. This clone was picked up many times. The target antigen is unknown. Read coverage stops 3 residues before the CDR3 terminus; the germline J gene supplies the remainder. The TCR was taken from a person aged 18-70 years in good health. Specimen: peripheral blood mononuclear cells. The chain has TRBV5-4 and TRBJ1-1; D gene uncertain. The CDR3 reads CASSLDKNTEAFF. The CDR3 bases that were read are TGTGCCAGCAGCTTGGATAAGAACACTGAA.